A selection of T cell receptor beta chains follows, all from one sample in a study of CD8 T cells in Susac syndrome. One entry per CDR3 protein results from TCRdb running MiXCR on the immunoSEQ multiplex PCR reads. The sample lists about 240,000 distinct CDR3 sequences; 90% to 97% were seen once. Source material: CD4+ T cells from PBMCs. These receptors all stem from a human donor with Susac syndrome. Each CDR3 is given with its conserved first and last residue. The order of the fields is clone size, V gene, D gene, J gene, CDR3 length, CDR3 DNA, CDR3 protein. D genes are given only for firm matches. A clone size is listed for some rows: how often the clone was seen (once, few, many), or a class if it is expanded.

>-|TRBV29-1|-|TRBJ2-5|13
TGCAGCGCAAGCCCAGTTGAGGGGGAGACCCAGTACTTC
CSASPVEGETQYF
>-|TRBV29-1|-|TRBJ1-3|13
TGCAGCGTTGGGGACTCGTCTGGAAACACCATATATTTT
CSVGDSSGNTIYF
>-|TRBV3-1|-|TRBJ2-1|14
TGTGCCAGCAGCCGTCAGGGGCCGAGGAATGAGCAGTTCTTC
CASSRQGPRNEQFF
>once|TRBV15|-|TRBJ2-7|15
TGTGCCACCAGCAGAGTGTTTGGGGGCTTCAACGAGCAGTACTTC
CATSRVFGGFNEQYF
>-|TRBV5-1|TRBD2|TRBJ2-7|12
TGCGCCAGCAGTAGCGGGAGTGACGAGCAGTACTTC
CASSSGSDEQYF
>-|TRBV25-1|-|TRBJ2-5|15
TGTGCCAGCAGCCGACTTGGGGGGCGCGGTGAGACCCAGTACTTC
CASSRLGGRGETQYF
>-|TRBV9|TRBD1|TRBJ2-1|14
TGTGCCAGCAGCGTAGGCACAGGGGACAATGAGCAGTTCTTC
CASSVGTGDNEQFF
>-|TRBV24-1|TRBD2|TRBJ2-3|14
TGTGCCACCAGTGAAGATAGCGGGACAGATACGCAGTATTTT
CATSEDSGTDTQYF
>-|TRBV9|TRBD1|TRBJ1-1|13
TGTGCCAGCAGCGGACAGGGGATCACTGAAGCTTTCTTT
CASSGQGITEAFF
>-|TRBV28|-|TRBJ2-1|11
TGTGCCAGCACGGGCTGGAATGAGCAGTTCTTC
CASTGWNEQFF
>-|TRBV7-2|-|TRBJ2-1|11
TGTGCCAGCAGTAACGGAGATGAGCAGTTCTTC
CASSNGDEQFF
>-|TRBV29-1|-|TRBJ1-5|18
TGCAGCGTTGCTGAAGGTAGAGGGATGGGCTATGGCAATCAGCCCCAGCATTTT
CSVAEGRGMGYGNQPQHF
>-|TRBV2|-|TRBJ1-1|14
TGTGCCAGCAGTGAATCGGGGTTCGACACTGAAGCTTTCTTT
CASSESGFDTEAFF
>-|TRBV23-1|-|TRBJ1-3|11
TGCGCCAGGGAGGGAGGAAACACCATATATTTT
CAREGGNTIYF
>-|TRBV9|TRBD1|TRBJ1-2|16
TGTGCCAGCAGTCACAGGGACAGCCCAGCTAACTATGGCTACACCTTC
CASSHRDSPANYGYTF
>-|TRBV6-6|-|TRBJ2-7|14
TGTGCCAGCAGTTACGGTCGCTCGGCAGGCGAGCAGTACTTC
CASSYGRSAGEQYF
>-|TRBV6-1|-|TRBJ1-5|12
TGTGCCTCCGTCGGGGGCAATCAGCCCCAGCATTTT
CASVGGNQPQHF
>-|TRBV7-3|-|TRBJ2-2|16
TGTGCCAGCAGCCTCGACGGGAGACGGAGCACCGGGGAGCTGTTTTTT
CASSLDGRRSTGELFF
>-|TRBV12-3/TRBV12-4|-|TRBJ2-7|15
TGTGCCAGCAGTTTACTCGGGGTTGGGCGCTACGAGCAGTACTTC
CASSLLGVGRYEQYF
>-|TRBV20-1|TRBD1|TRBJ1-2|12
TGCAGTGCCACAGGGGACTCCTATGGCTACACCTTC
CSATGDSYGYTF
>-|TRBV7-3|TRBD2|TRBJ2-7|16
TGTGCCAGCAGCTTATACCTAGCGGGAGGGCCTGACGAGCAGTACTTC
CASSLYLAGGPDEQYF
>-|TRBV7-6|-|TRBJ1-5|15
TGTGCCAGCAGCTTATCAGGGATTAGCAATCAGCCCCAGCATTTT
CASSLSGISNQPQHF
>-|TRBV20-1|-|TRBJ2-5|14
TGCAGTGCTAGAGATGGTGCTGGGTCGGGGACCCAGTACTTC
CSARDGAGSGTQYF
>-|TRBV7-3|TRBD1|TRBJ2-5|15
TGTGCCAGCAGCCGCTCGGGACAGGGGTATGAGACCCAGTACTTC
CASSRSGQGYETQYF
>-|TRBV20-1|TRBD1|TRBJ1-1|11
TGCAGTGCTAGGGGGACAGTAGAAGCTTTCTTT
CSARGTVEAFF
>-|TRBV6-2/TRBV6-3|TRBD1|TRBJ1-2|14
TGTGCCAGCAGCTTTACAGGGGACCGCTATGGCTACACCTTC
CASSFTGDRYGYTF
>-|TRBV20-1|-|TRBJ2-7|13
TGCAGTGCTATTTCCGGGAGTAGTGACGAGCAGTACTTC
CSAISGSSDEQYF
>-|TRBV5-1|-|TRBJ2-7|13
TGCGCCAGCAGCACACAGGTGTCCTACGAGCAGTACTTC
CASSTQVSYEQYF
>-|TRBV4-1|-|TRBJ2-5|14
TGCGCCAGCAGTCGGACAGCGTTCCAAGAGACCCAGTACTTC
CASSRTAFQETQYF
>-|TRBV20-1|TRBD1|TRBJ2-5|13
TGCAGTGCCGGGACAGGGGGAACAGAGACCCAGTACTTC
CSAGTGGTETQYF
>-|TRBV27|TRBD2|TRBJ2-1|15
TGTGCCAGCAGTCAAACTAGCGGCACCTACAATGAGCAGTTCTTC
CASSQTSGTYNEQFF
>-|TRBV6-2/TRBV6-3|-|TRBJ1-1|12
TGTGCCAGCAGTTACCCGGACACTGAAGCTTTCTTT
CASSYPDTEAFF
>-|TRBV12-3/TRBV12-4|TRBD1|TRBJ1-2|15
TGTGCCAGCAGTCTGACGAGGACAGGGGGCTATGGCTACACCTTC
CASSLTRTGGYGYTF
>once|TRBV20-1|-|TRBJ2-7|13
TGCAGTGCCAGAAGGCCTAGTTTCTACGAGCAGTACTTC
CSARRPSFYEQYF
>-|TRBV25-1|-|TRBJ1-2|11
TGTGCCAGCAGTGATCCGTGGGGCTACACCTTC
CASSDPWGYTF
>-|TRBV4-2|-|TRBJ2-5|14
TGTGCCAGCAGCCACAAACAGAGCCAAGAGACCCAGTACTTC
CASSHKQSQETQYF
>-|TRBV5-1|-|TRBJ2-1|21
TGCGCCAGCAGCTTGGCCCGCTCCGGGACGGCGATTATAAGCTCCTACAATGAGCAGTTCTTC
CASSLARSGTAIISSYNEQFF
>-|TRBV7-3|-|TRBJ1-1|15
TGTGCCAGCAGCTTAAGATCGGGGCAGAGTAATGAAGCTTTCTTT
CASSLRSGQSNEAFF
>-|TRBV4-2|-|TRBJ2-7|14
TGTGCCAGCAGCCAAGAGGGACCCCCCAACGAGCAGTACTTC
CASSQEGPPNEQYF
>-|TRBV4-2|-|TRBJ2-5|16
TGTGCCAGCAGCCCAGGGGTCCAGCGATCTCAAGAGACCCAGTACTTC
CASSPGVQRSQETQYF
>-|TRBV29-1|TRBD2|TRBJ2-4|13
TGCAGCGTGCGGGGGGAAGCCAAAAACATTCAGTACTTC
CSVRGEAKNIQYF
>-|TRBV30|-|TRBJ1-4|15
TGTGCCTGGAGAGCCCCGGGACATAATAATGAAAAACTGTTTTTT
CAWRAPGHNNEKLFF
>once|TRBV9|TRBD2|TRBJ2-5|19
TGTGCCAGCAGCGTAGGGCTAGCGGGAGCCTCCCTGGGGGGAGAGACCCAGTACTTC
CASSVGLAGASLGGETQYF
>-|TRBV23-1|-|TRBJ2-3|15
TGCGCCAGCAGTCATCCGGGAGTTATCACAGATACGCAGTATTTT
CASSHPGVITDTQYF
>-|TRBV4-2|-|TRBJ2-1|18
TGTGCCAGCAGCCAAAACCCTCAAGCCCGGGAGACCTACAATGAGCAGTTCTTC
CASSQNPQARETYNEQFF
>-|TRBV14|TRBD1|TRBJ2-2|19
TGTGCCAGCAGCCTACGGACAGGGGGCCCGGGCACCAACACCGGGGAGCTGTTTTTT
CASSLRTGGPGTNTGELFF
>-|TRBV20-1|TRBD2|TRBJ2-1|18
TGCAGTGCTAGAGACGGGAGGACTAGCGGGAGGGATTACAATGAGCAGTTCTTC
CSARDGRTSGRDYNEQFF
>-|TRBV5-6|TRBD2|TRBJ2-7|14
TGTGCCAGCAGGGATCGCGGGGGGCCCAACGAGCAGTACTTC
CASRDRGGPNEQYF
>-|TRBV15|TRBD1|TRBJ2-1|16
TGTGCCACCAGCCCCCCGGGACAGGGCGTCCGGAATGAGCAGTTCTTC
CATSPPGQGVRNEQFF
>-|TRBV2|-|TRBJ1-2|10
TGTGCCAGCAGCGCGTGGGGCTACACCTTC
CASSAWGYTF
>-|TRBV12-3/TRBV12-4|-|TRBJ2-1|11
TGTGCCAGCCTGAAGTCGGGGGAGCAGTTCTTC
CASLKSGEQFF
>-|TRBV12-5|-|TRBJ2-2|14
TGTGCTAGCGAAAAGGGGTTAGGAGTCGGGGAGCTGTTTTTT
CASEKGLGVGELFF
>-|TRBV25-1|-|TRBJ1-1|13
TGTGCCAGCAGTACCCTATCGAACACTGAAGCTTTCTTT
CASSTLSNTEAFF
>-|TRBV20-1|TRBD1|TRBJ2-5|14
TGCAGTGCTAGAGTGACAGGGTATTATGAGACCCAGTACTTC
CSARVTGYYETQYF
>once|TRBV3-1|-|TRBJ2-4|14
TGTGCCAGCAGCCAAGATCTAGCCAAAAACATTCAGTACTTC
CASSQDLAKNIQYF
>-|TRBV12-3/TRBV12-4|-|TRBJ1-1|12
TGTGCCAGCAGCAAGGGGAGGACTGAAGCTTTCTTT
CASSKGRTEAFF
>-|TRBV20-1|TRBD2|TRBJ2-7|15
TGCAGTGCTCCCCCCGCCGGGGGGGACTCCTACGAGCAGTACTTC
CSAPPAGGDSYEQYF